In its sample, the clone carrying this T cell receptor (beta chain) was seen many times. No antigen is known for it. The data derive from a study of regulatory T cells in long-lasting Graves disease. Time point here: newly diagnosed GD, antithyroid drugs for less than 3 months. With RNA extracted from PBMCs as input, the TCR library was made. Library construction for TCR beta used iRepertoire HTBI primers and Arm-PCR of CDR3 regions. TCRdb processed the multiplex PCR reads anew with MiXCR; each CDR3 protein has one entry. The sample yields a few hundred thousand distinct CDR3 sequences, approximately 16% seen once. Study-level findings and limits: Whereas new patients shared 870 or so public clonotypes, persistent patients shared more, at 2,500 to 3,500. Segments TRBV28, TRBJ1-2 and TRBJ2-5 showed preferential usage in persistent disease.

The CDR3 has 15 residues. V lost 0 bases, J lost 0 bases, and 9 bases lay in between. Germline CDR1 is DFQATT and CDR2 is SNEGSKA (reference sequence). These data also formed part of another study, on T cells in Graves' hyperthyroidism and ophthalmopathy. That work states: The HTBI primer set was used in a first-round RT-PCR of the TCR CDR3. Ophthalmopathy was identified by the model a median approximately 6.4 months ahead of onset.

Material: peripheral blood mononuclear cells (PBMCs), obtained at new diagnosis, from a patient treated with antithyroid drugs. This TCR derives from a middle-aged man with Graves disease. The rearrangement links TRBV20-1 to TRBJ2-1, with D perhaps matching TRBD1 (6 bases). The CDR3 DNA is TGCAGTGCTAGAGAAGGACAGAACTCCTACAATGAGCAGTTCTTC. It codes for CSAREGQNSYNEQFF.